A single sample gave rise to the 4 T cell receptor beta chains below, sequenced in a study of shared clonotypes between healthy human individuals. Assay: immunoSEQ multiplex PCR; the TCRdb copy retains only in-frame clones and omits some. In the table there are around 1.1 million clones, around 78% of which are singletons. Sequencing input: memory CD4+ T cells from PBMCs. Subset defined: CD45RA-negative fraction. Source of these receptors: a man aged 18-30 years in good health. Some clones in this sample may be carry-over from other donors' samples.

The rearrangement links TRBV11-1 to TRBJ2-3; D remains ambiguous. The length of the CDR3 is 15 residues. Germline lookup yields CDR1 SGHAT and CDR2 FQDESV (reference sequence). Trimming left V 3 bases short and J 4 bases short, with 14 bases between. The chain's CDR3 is CASSLEIVGADTQYF. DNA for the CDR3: TGTGCCAGCAGCTTGGAAATAGTTGGAGCAGATACGCAGTATTTT.

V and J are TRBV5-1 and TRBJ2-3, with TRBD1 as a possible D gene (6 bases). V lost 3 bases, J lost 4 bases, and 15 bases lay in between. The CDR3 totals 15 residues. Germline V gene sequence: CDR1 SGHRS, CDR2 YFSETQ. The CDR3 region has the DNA TGCGCCAGCAGCTCCAGGGGCCCCCGAGCAGATACGCAGTATTTT. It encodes CASSSRGPRADTQYF.

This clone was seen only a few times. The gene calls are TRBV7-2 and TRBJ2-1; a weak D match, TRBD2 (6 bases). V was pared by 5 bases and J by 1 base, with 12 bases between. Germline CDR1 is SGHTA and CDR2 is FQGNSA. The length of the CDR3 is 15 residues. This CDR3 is CASSPFGGSYNEQFF. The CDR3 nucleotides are TGTGCCAGCAGCCCCTTTGGGGGGTCCTACAATGAGCAGTTCTTC.

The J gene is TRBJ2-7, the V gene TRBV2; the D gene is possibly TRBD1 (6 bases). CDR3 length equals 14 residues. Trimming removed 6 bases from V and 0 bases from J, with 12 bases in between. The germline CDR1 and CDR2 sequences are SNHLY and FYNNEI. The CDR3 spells CASSRRTASYEQYF. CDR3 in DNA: TGTGCCAGCAGCCGTCGGACAGCCTCCTACGAGCAGTACTTC.